This T cell receptor (beta chain) was recorded in a study of shared clonotypes between healthy human individuals. The repertoire was sequenced with immunoSEQ multiplex PCR; TCRdb's copy has only in-frame clones and lacks some. The repertoire holds more than 2 million clones, with nearly 97% as singletons. V dropped 2 bases and J dropped 3 bases, with 6 bases sitting between them. CDR1 is SGDLS, CDR2 YYNGEE, per germline. This CDR3 is 13 amino acids long. This rearrangement joins TRBV9 to TRBJ1-3; no reliable D call. The sequence derives from a man younger than 30 in good health. Sample: naive CD4+ T cells sorted from blood. Subset given: CD45RA+ positively selected. CDR3 DNA: TGTGCCAGCAGCGTTCAGAGTGGAAACACCATATATTTT. This codes for CASSVQSGNTIYF.